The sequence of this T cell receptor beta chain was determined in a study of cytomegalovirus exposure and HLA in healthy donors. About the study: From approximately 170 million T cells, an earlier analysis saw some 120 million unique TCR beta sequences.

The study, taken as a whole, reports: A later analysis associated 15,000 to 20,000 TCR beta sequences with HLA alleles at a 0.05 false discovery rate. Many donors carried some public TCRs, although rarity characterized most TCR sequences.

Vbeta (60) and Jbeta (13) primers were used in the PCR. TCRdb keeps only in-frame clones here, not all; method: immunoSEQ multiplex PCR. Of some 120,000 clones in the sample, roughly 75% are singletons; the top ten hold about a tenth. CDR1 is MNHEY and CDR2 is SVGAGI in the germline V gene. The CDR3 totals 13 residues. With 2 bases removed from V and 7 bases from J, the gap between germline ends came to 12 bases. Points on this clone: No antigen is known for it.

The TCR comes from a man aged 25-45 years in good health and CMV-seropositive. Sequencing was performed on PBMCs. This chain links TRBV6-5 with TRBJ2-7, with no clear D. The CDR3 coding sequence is TGTGCCAGCAGTTACCCGTCGACTGGGGAGCAGTACTTC. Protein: CASSYPSTGEQYF.